Included here is one T cell receptor (beta chain) sequence, with context. What it binds is unknown. This sample stems from a study of shared clonotypes between healthy human individuals. Study summary: CD4 naive and CD4 memory each took three plates per donor, while CD8 naive took two and CD8 memory one.

The study's findings and limits: Rarefaction revealed incomplete sorted-subset sequencing despite large depth.

Sequencing was performed with immunoSEQ multiplex PCR; in TCRdb, only in-frame clones are kept and a portion is missing. Among approximately 2,000,000 clones listed, 80% to 95% were seen once. The J segment lost 2 bases and the V segment lost 5 bases, leaving 8 bases of the junction unmatched. The CDR3 runs 15 residues. CDR1 and CDR2 from the germline V gene are SGHAT and FQDESV (reference sequence). Positive CCR7 selection of CD45RO-negative cells yielded the naive CD8 cells, and terminally differentiated effector memory CD45RA+ cells were excluded. Sample: naive CD8+ T cells from PBMCs. The gene calls are TRBV11-1 and TRBJ2-7, with 8 nucleotides matching TRBD1. This receptor was obtained from a man aged 18 to 29 in good health. Some clones in this sample may be carry-over from other donors' samples. As DNA, the CDR3 is TGTGCCAGCAGCCAGGACAGGGTAGGCGCCTACGAGCAGTACTTC. Its protein product is CASSQDRVGAYEQYF. Variable domain in full (rest from reference TRBV11-1 and TRBJ2-7): EAEVAQSPRYKITEKSQAVAFWCDPISGHATLYWYRQILGQGPELLVQFQDESVVDDSQLPKDRFSAERLKGVDSTLKIQPAELGDSAMYLCASSQDRVGAYEQYFGPGTRLTVT.